The 10 T cell receptor beta chains presented below share a single source sample, sequenced in a study of neurological immune-mediated disorders. Sample time point: longitudinal time-point 3. Each CDR3 protein gets one entry after TCRdb re-called the 5' RACE reads with MiXCR. There are more than 40,000 distinct CDR3 sequences in the sample; 12% occur only once, and 7% to 10% lies in the top ten. The sample taken for sequencing was PBMCs. The receptors were gathered from a male donor with HTLV-1-associated myelopathy (HAM/TSP).

This clonotype appeared many times. The chain joins TRBV7-9 to TRBJ2-7, with 9 nucleotides matching TRBD1. J was trimmed by 3 bases and V by 4 bases; bases with no gene match: 10. The length of the CDR3 is 16 residues. CDR1 is SEHNR and CDR2 is FQNEAQ in the germline V gene (reference sequence). CDR3 in amino acids: CASSSGGQGNIYEQYF. CDR3 DNA: TGTGCCAGCAGCTCGGGAGGACAGGGGAATATCTACGAGCAGTACTTC.

Comment on this clonotype: A single base separates this from a much larger clone, so it may be a read error. This chain links TRBV6-5 with TRBJ1-5, with a weak D call TRBD1 (6 bases). This CDR3 has 13 residues. Looked up from germline, CDR1 is MNHEY and CDR2 is SVGAGI. CDR3 sequence: CVSRDRWNQPQHF. The CDR3 bases are TGTGTCAGCAGAGACAGGTGGAATCAGCCCCAGCATTTT.

The sample holds many counts of this clonotype. The chain uses TRBV12-3 or TRBV12-4 and TRBJ1-2; TRBD1 agrees at 9 bases. With V trimmed by 2 bases and J by 3 bases, 1 base remained unmatched. The CDR3 is made up of 14 amino acids. The CDR3 loop reads CASSLRTGDYGYTF. CDR3 DNA: TGTGCCAGCAGTTTAAGGACAGGGGACTATGGCTACACCTTC.

This clonotype came up many times. V is TRBV29-1 and J is TRBJ1-1; D remains ambiguous. Trimming pared 2 bases from V and 6 bases from J, leaving 13 bases between. The CDR3 runs to 13 residues. Germline V gene lookup returns CDR1 SQVTM and CDR2 ANQGSEA. CDR3 nucleotides: TGCAGCGTTGAAACAAACTCCAGATCTGAAGCTTTCTTT. This sequence encodes CSVETNSRSEAFF. The full variable domain, its missing parts supplied by reference TRBV29-1 and TRBJ1-1, is SAVISQKPSRDICQRGTSLTIQCQVDSQVTMMFWYRQQPGQSLTLIATANQGSEATYESGFVIDKFPISRPNLTFSTLTVSNMSPEDSSIYLCSVETNSRSEAFFGQGTRLTVV.

This clonotype was counted at least ten times. This chain links TRBV12-3 or TRBV12-4 with TRBJ1-6; D perhaps matches TRBD1 (6 bases). V dropped 6 bases and J dropped 8 bases, with 14 bases sitting between them. This CDR3 has 14 amino acids. The CDR3 bases are TGTGCCAGCAGGGAGCATTCAGGGGATTCACCCCTCCACTTT. Its translation is CASREHSGDSPLHF.

Only one count was recorded for this clonotype. J is TRBJ1-1 and V is TRBV28; TRBD1 matches at 11 bases. CDR1 and CDR2 from the germline V gene are MDHEN and SYDVKM. Germline trimming cut 6 bases from V and 5 bases from J; bases unmatched to any gene: 8. The CDR3 is 15 amino acids. CDR3 DNA: TGTGCCAGCAGCTTCGGACAGGGGGCCTGGACTGAAGCTTTCTTT. Its translation: CASSFGQGAWTEAFF. Full variable domain (rest looked up from reference TRBV28 and TRBJ1-1): DVKVTQSSRYLVKRTGEKVFLECVQDMDHENMFWYRQDPGLGLRLIYFSYDVKMKEKGDIPEGYSVSREKKERFSLILESASTNQTSMYLCASSFGQGAWTEAFFGQGTRLTVV.

This clonotype was picked up one time. The junction differs from germline at one of its ends, possibly a read error. The chain links TRBV5-1 to TRBJ2-3; no clear D gene. CDR1 is SGHRS, CDR2 YFSETQ, per germline. The CDR3 consists of 13 residues. CDR3 DNA sequence: TGCGCCAGCAGCTTTCCGGCAACAGATATGCAGTATTTT. This encodes CASSFPATDMQYF.

This clonotype was detected ten times or more. This chain links TRBV5-6 with TRBJ2-3; a weak D match, TRBD2 (5 bases). Germline CDR1 reads SGHDT; CDR2 reads YYEEEE. V was pared by 3 bases and J by 2 bases, with 19 bases between. The CDR3 length is 17 residues. CDR3 nucleotide sequence: TGTGCCAGCAGCTCCCAGCCACCGGGATCCTCCACAGATACGCAGTATTTT. Translated, it gives CASSSQPPGSSTDTQYF.

The chain uses TRBV7-2 and TRBJ1-4; D is perhaps TRBD1 (5 bases). CDR3 length equals 16 residues. V lost 1 base to trimming and J lost 9 bases, with 18 bases between them. CDR1 and CDR2 from the germline V gene are SGHTA and FQGNSA. In nucleotides, the CDR3 is TGTGCCAGCAGCTTAGTATGGGCAGGGCGCGGTAAAAAACTGTTTTTT. Its translation is CASSLVWAGRGKKLFF.

This clonotype was detected many times. The rearrangement links TRBV27 to TRBJ1-2; D not certain. The germline V and J ends were trimmed by 1 base and 2 bases, with 5 bases remaining between them. CDR3 length equals 13 residues. Germline CDR1 is MNHEY and CDR2 is SMNVEV (reference sequence). In DNA, the CDR3 is TGTGCCAGCAGTTTATTCGGGAACTATGGCTACACCTTC. Amino acids: CASSLFGNYGYTF.